This TCR beta chain was documented in a study of cytomegalovirus exposure and HLA in healthy donors. Regarding the study as a whole: Relative to the approximately 630-donor mean, N-insertions were reportedly fewer in an Asian-associated ancestry cluster in a later analysis. Common viral pathogens (according to a later analysis) appeared linked to several of the most significant clusters. 150 to 200 TCR beta chains were listed as cytomegalovirus-associated.

60 Vbeta and 13 Jbeta primers were used in PCR. The table came from immunoSEQ multiplex PCR; TCRdb's copy has only in-frame clones and leaves some out. The sample contains roughly 92,000 clones, about 80% of which appear only once. In the case of this clone: Its matching antigen is unknown.

Each donor was nominally healthy when sampled (though unrecorded immune exposures were likely). The receptor was derived from a woman aged 50 to 60 in good health and CMV-seropositive. The sequenced sample consisted of PBMCs.

The chain's CDR3 is CASSEGQGFNGYTF. In nucleotides, the CDR3 is TGTGCCAGCAGTGAAGGACAGGGATTCAATGGCTACACCTTC. The J gene is TRBJ1-2, the V gene TRBV6-1, with 7 bases aligning to TRBD1. The germline CDR1 and CDR2 sequences are MNHNS and SASEGT. The junction had 5 bases not matched to a gene; V was cut back by 1 base and J by 6 bases. The CDR3 consists of 14 residues.